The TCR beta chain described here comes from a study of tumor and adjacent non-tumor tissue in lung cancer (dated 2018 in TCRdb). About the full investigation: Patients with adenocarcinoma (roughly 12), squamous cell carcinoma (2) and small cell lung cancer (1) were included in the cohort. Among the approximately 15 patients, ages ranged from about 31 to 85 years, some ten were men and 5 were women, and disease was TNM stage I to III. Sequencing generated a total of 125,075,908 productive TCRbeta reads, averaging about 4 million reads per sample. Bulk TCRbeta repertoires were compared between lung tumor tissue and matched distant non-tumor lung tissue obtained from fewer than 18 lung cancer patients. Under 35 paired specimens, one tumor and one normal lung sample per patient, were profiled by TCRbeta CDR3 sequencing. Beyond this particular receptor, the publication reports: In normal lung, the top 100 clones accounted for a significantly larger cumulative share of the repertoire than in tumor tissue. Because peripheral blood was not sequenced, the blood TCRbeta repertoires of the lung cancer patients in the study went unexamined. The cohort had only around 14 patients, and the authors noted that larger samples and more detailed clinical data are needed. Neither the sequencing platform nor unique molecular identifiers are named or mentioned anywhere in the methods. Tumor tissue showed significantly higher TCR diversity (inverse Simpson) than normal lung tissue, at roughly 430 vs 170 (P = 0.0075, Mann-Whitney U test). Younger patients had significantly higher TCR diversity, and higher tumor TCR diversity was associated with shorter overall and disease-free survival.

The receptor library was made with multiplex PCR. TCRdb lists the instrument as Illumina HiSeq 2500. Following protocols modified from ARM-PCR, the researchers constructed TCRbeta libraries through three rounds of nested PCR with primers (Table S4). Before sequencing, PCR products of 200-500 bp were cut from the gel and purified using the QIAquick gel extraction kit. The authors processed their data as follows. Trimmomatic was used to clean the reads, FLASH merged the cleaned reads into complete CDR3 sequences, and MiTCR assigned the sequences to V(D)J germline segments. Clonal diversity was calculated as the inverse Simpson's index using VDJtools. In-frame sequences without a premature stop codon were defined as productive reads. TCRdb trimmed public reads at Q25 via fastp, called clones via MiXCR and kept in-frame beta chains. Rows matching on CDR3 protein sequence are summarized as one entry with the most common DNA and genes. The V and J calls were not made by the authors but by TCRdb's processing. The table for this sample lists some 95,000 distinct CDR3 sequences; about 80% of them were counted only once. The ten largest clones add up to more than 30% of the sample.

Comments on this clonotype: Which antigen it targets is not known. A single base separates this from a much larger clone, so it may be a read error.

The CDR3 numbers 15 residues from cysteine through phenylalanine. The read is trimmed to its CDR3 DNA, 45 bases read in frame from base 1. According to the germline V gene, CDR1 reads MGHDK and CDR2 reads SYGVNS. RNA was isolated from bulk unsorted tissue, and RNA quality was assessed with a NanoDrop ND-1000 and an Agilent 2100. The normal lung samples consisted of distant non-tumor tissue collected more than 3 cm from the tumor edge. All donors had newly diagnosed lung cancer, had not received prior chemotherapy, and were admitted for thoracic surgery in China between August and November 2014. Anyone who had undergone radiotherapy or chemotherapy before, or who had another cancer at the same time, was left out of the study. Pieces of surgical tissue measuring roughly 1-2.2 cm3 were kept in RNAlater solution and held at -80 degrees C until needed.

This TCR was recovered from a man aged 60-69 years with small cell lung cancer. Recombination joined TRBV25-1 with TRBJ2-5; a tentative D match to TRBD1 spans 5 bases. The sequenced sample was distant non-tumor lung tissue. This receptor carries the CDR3 CASSEQGMSQEPQYF. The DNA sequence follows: TGTGCCAGCAGTGAACAGGGCATGTCCCAAGAGCCCCAGTACTTC. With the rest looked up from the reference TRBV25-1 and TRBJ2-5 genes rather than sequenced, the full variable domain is EADIYQTPRYLVIGTGKKITLECSQTMGHDKMYWYQQDPGMELHLIHYSYGVNSTEKGDLSSESTVSRIRTEHFPLTLESARPSHTSQYLCASSEQGMSQEPQYFGPGTRLLVL.